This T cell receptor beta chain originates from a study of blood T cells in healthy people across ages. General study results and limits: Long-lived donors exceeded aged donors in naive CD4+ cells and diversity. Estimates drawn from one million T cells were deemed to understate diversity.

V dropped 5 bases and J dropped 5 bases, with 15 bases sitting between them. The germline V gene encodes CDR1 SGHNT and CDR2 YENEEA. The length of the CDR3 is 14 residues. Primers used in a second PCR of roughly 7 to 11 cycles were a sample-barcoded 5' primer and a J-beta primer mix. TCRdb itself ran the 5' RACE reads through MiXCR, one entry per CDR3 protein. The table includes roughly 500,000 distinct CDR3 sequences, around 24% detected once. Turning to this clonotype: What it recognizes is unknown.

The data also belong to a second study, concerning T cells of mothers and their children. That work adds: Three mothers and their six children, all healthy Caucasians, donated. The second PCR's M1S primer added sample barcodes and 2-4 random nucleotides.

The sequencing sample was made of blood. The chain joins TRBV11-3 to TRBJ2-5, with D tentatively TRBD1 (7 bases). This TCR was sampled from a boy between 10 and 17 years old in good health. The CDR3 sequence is CASSARRGRETQYF. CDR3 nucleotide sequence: TGTGCCAGCAGCGCCCGGAGGGGGCGGGAGACCCAGTACTTC.